One and the same sample provided the 30 T cell receptor beta chains below, sequenced in a study of blood T cells in healthy people across ages. A second roughly 7 to 12 cycle PCR used barcoded and J-beta primers. TCRdb independently ran MiXCR on the 5' RACE reads; one entry per CDR3 protein. The sample records approximately 1.5 million distinct CDR3 sequences, approximately 32% being singletons. Source material: blood. The receptors originated from a woman younger than 45 in good health.

The CDR3 loop reads CASSIVKDSSANYGYTF. In DNA form, the CDR3 reads TGTGCCAGCAGCATAGTTAAAGATAGCTCGGCTAACTATGGCTACACCTTC. The J gene is TRBJ1-2, the V gene TRBV7-9, with unresolved D. From germline, CDR1 is SEHNR and CDR2 FQNEAQ (reference sequence). V lost 5 bases, J lost 0 bases, and 19 bases lay in between. The CDR3 length is 17 residues.

A few counts support this clonotype. The V call is TRBV20-1, the J call TRBJ1-1; D is unclear. This CDR3 is 17 amino acids long. The germline CDR1 and CDR2 sequences are DFQATT and SNEGSKA (reference sequence). Trimming removed 0 bases at V and 3 bases at J, with 20 bases between. The CDR3 coding sequence is TGCAGTGCTAGAGATGAACCATGGCGTCAACGGGACACTGAAGCTTTCTTT. Translation gives CSARDEPWRQRDTEAFF.

This clonotype was picked up a small number of times. The chain links TRBV20-1 to TRBJ2-1; 14 bases are a match to TRBD2. The CDR3 is 16 residues long. V lost 1 base, J lost 10 bases, and 9 bases stayed unmatched. Germline V gene sequence: CDR1 DFQATT, CDR2 SNEGSKA (reference sequence). In DNA form, the CDR3 reads TGCAGTGCTAGAGGACTAGCGGGAGGGCCGGTCGACGAGCAGTTCTTC. Translating gives CSARGLAGGPVDEQFF.

This clonotype was observed many times. The chain carries TRBV29-1 and TRBJ2-7, with D tentatively TRBD1 (5 bases). The CDR3 runs to 12 residues. The ends were cut back, 7 bases at V and 2 bases at J, with 12 bases in the middle. CDR1 is SQVTM, CDR2 ANQGSEA, per germline. In DNA, the CDR3 is TGCAGCGCTCTCGACAGAACCTACGAGCAGTACTTC. It yields the protein CSALDRTYEQYF.

This clonotype was observed a handful of times. The rearrangement links TRBV5-1 to TRBJ1-1; 7 bases match TRBD1. After removal of 0 bases from V and 1 base from J, the junction contained 6 bases not matched to a gene. The germline V gene encodes CDR1 SGHRS and CDR2 YFSETQ. CDR3 length equals 16 residues. The CDR3 DNA is TGCGCCAGCAGCTTGGCCGGCAGGGGGGAGAACACTGAAGCTTTCTTT. This gives the protein CASSLAGRGENTEAFF. The variable domain in full, with the rest retrieved from reference TRBV5-1 and TRBJ1-1, is KAGVTQTPRYLIKTRGQQVTLSCSPISGHRSVSWYQQTPGQGLQFLFEYFSETQRNKGNFPGRFSGRQFSNSRSEMNVSTLELGDSALYLCASSLAGRGENTEAFFGQGTRLTVV.

The sample holds a few counts of this clonotype. V and J are TRBV12-3 or TRBV12-4 and TRBJ2-5, with D perhaps assigned TRBD1 or TRBD2 (5 bases each). Deletions cut 5 bases from V and 2 bases from J, with 15 bases between. The CDR3 totals 15 residues. The CDR3: CASSPAGTHQETQYF. The CDR3 DNA sequence: TGTGCCAGCAGTCCCGCCGGGACGCATCAAGAGACCCAGTACTTC.

The CDR3 sequence is CASSPHGTGGLGNTEAFF. CDR3 coding DNA: TGTGCCAGCAGCCCACATGGGACAGGGGGCCTGGGGAACACTGAAGCTTTCTTT. V usage is TRBV9 and J usage is TRBJ1-1; TRBD1 agrees at 12 bases. The germline V gene encodes CDR1 SGDLS and CDR2 YYNGEE. This CDR3 contains 18 residues. V was pared by 4 bases and J by 1 base, with 11 bases of the junction left unmatched.

The V and J genes are TRBV11-2 and TRBJ1-2; D is perhaps TRBD1 (6 bases). V was cut by 5 bases and J by 5 bases, with 18 bases left in between. CDR3 length: 15 amino acids. Germline values: CDR1 SGHAT, CDR2 FQNNGV. As DNA, the CDR3 is TGTGCCAGCAGCCGTTCAGGGGTCGACACATATGGCTACACCTTC. Residues: CASSRSGVDTYGYTF.

Notes on this clonotype: Given a much more abundant clone one base away, this may be a read error. V usage is TRBV9 and J usage is TRBJ2-5, with D maybe TRBD2 (6 bases). CDR3 length: 14 residues. Germline V gives CDR1 SGDLS, CDR2 YYNGEE. Trimming pared 3 bases from V and 4 bases from J, leaving 13 bases between. The CDR3 is CASSGGIRGETQYF. For the CDR3, the DNA is TGTGCCAGCAGCGGCGGGATTAGGGGAGAGACCCAGTACTTC.

The V call is TRBV7-2, the J call TRBJ2-5, with D perhaps matching TRBD2 (6 bases). This CDR3 comprises 15 residues. V was clipped by 5 bases and J by 0 bases, with 13 bases between them. Germline CDR1 SGHTA, CDR2 FQGNSA. The CDR3 spells CASSVGLLYQETQYF. The CDR3 DNA is TGTGCCAGCAGCGTGGGACTCCTGTACCAAGAGACCCAGTACTTC.

This clonotype showed up many times. The V call is TRBV29-1, the J call TRBJ2-5, with 8 nucleotides matching TRBD2. Germline CDR1 and CDR2: SQVTM and ANQGSEA. Germline trimming cut 4 bases from V and 5 bases from J; bases unmatched to any gene: 3. The CDR3 has 12 residues. The CDR3 bases are TGCAGCGTTGTCGAGCGGGGGGAGACCCAGTACTTC. Its protein product is CSVVERGETQYF. Full variable domain (rest looked up from reference TRBV29-1 and TRBJ2-5): SAVISQKPSRDICQRGTSLTIQCQVDSQVTMMFWYRQQPGQSLTLIATANQGSEATYESGFVIDKFPISRPNLTFSTLTVSNMSPEDSSIYLCSVVERGETQYFGPGTRLLVL.

In this sample, this clonotype turned up a few times. The V call is TRBV14, the J call TRBJ1-1, with D perhaps matching TRBD1 (5 bases). The CDR3 totals 13 residues. Trimming pared 7 bases from V and 1 base from J, leaving 10 bases between. Per germline, CDR1 SGHDN and CDR2 FVKESK. Here the CDR3 reads CASTPRGNTEAFF. In nucleotides, the CDR3 is TGTGCCAGCACGCCAAGGGGGAACACTGAAGCTTTCTTT.

This chain uses TRBV2 with TRBJ2-5; TRBD1 agrees at 7 bases. This CDR3 spans 15 amino acids. Trimming cost V 6 bases and J 2 bases; bases outside gene matches: 9. CDR1 is SNHLY, CDR2 FYNNEI, per germline. The CDR3 sequence: CASSQDRERQETQYF. The DNA of the CDR3 is TGTGCCAGCAGCCAAGACAGGGAAAGACAAGAGACCCAGTACTTC.

This chain uses TRBV9 with TRBJ2-7; TRBD1 might be the D (6 bases). Trimming removed 0 bases at V and 2 bases at J, with 12 bases between. The CDR3 has 15 residues. Germline loops: CDR1 SGDLS, CDR2 YYNGEE. The CDR3: CASSVGSQGPYEQYF. The CDR3 bases are TGTGCCAGCAGCGTAGGCTCCCAGGGGCCCTACGAGCAGTACTTC.

This clonotype has a single count. The rearrangement links TRBV5-1 to TRBJ2-5, with a tentative D call TRBD2 (6 bases). V shed 5 bases and J shed 4 bases, with 18 bases lying between them. Germline V gene lookup returns CDR1 SGHRS and CDR2 YFSETQ. CDR3 length: 15 amino acids. In nucleotides, the CDR3 is TGCGCCAGCAGTAATCCCGGGACTCCCGGAGAGACCCAGTACTTC. It codes for CASSNPGTPGETQYF.

This clonotype was found a few times. The rearrangement links TRBV6-4 to TRBJ1-1; D unclear. CDR3 size: 13 residues. V lost 9 bases and J 0 bases, leaving 11 bases between the germline ends. The germline gives CDR1 MRHNA, CDR2 SNTAGT. In nucleotides, the CDR3 is TGTGCCAGTTCCAGGTCCATGAACACTGAAGCTTTCTTT. It is translated as CASSRSMNTEAFF.

This clonotype was counted many times. V is TRBV9 and J is TRBJ2-3; a possible D gene is TRBD2 (6 bases). The CDR3 has 16 residues. Trimming pared 0 bases from V and 0 bases from J, leaving 11 bases between. The V gene's germline CDR1 is SGDLS and CDR2 YYNGEE. The CDR3 DNA reads TGTGCCAGCAGCGTAGGGGGACTTCCTAGCACAGATACGCAGTATTTT. Protein sequence: CASSVGGLPSTDTQYF.

There are a few counts of this clonotype. This sequence joins TRBV24-1 and TRBJ2-3, with 7 nucleotides matching TRBD2. The CDR3 spans 17 residues. Germline V gene data show CDR1 as KGHDR and CDR2 as SFDVKD. The trim removed 1 base at V and 1 base at J, leaving 7 bases unmatched. CDR3 protein: CATSDLLAGAGTDTQYF. The CDR3, as DNA: TGTGCCACCAGTGATTTATTGGCGGGAGCCGGCACAGATACGCAGTATTTT.

The chain carries TRBV27 and TRBJ2-1; the D gene is possibly TRBD1 (6 bases). In germline, CDR1 is MNHEY, CDR2 SMNVEV (reference sequence). The CDR3 has 12 amino acids. V lost 6 bases and J lost 10, with 13 bases in between. The CDR3 nucleotides read TGTGCCAGCAGCCTCCAGGGGCGCGAGCAGTTCTTC. This codes for CASSLQGREQFF.

This clonotype was seen more than once but under ten times. The rearrangement joins TRBV7-3 to TRBJ2-6; unclear D gene. In germline, CDR1 is SGHTA, CDR2 FQGTGA. Trimming cost V 5 bases and J 0 bases, with 8 bases left between them. The length of the CDR3 is 15 residues. DNA of the CDR3: TGTGCCAGCAGCACACTCCGCTCTGGGGCCAACGTCCTGACTTTC. Its translation is CASSTLRSGANVLTF.

The chain recombines TRBV20-1 with TRBJ2-7; D gene unclear. CDR1 is DFQATT and CDR2 is SNEGSKA in the germline V gene (reference sequence). Between the trimmed V and J ends, which lost 3 bases and 0 bases, there was a span of 9 bases. This CDR3 is built from 13 residues. The CDR3 DNA follows: TGCAGTGCTAGTCACACTGTCTCCTACGAGCAGTACTTC. Protein sequence: CSASHTVSYEQYF.

This clonotype occurred a few times. The chain employs TRBV5-1 and TRBJ2-5, with 9 nucleotides matching TRBD1. The J call may be in error: the DNA end matches TRBJ2-7 better. This CDR3 comprises 15 residues. Per germline, CDR1 SGHRS and CDR2 YFSETQ. The CDR3 bases are TGCGCCAGCAGCTTTACCGGGACAGGGTTCGCCGAGCAGTACTTC. Encoded protein: CASSFTGTGFAEQYF.

A remark on this clonotype: One end of the junction is discordant with germline, which a read error may explain. The chain links TRBV29-1 to TRBJ2-7; 10 positions match TRBD1. The CDR3 contains 16 residues. CDR1 SQVTM and CDR2 ANQGSEA come from the germline V gene. For the CDR3, the DNA is TGCAGCTTCGGGCTTCTGGGGGGACAGGGGACCTACGGGCAGTACTTC. Protein: CSFGLLGGQGTYGQYF.

This sequence joins TRBV11-2 and TRBJ2-3; no clear D gene. Deletions cut 2 bases from V and 2 bases from J, with 8 bases between. The germline gives CDR1 SGHAT, CDR2 FQNNGV. CDR3 length equals 14 residues. CDR3: CASSLYLLTDTQYF. The DNA of the CDR3 is TGTGCCAGCAGCTTATATCTTCTCACAGATACGCAGTATTTT.

This clonotype was found a few times. DNA of the CDR3: TGCAGTGCTCACCAGGGATTTAGTGACTATGGCTACACCTTC. The encoded protein is CSAHQGFSDYGYTF. V and J are TRBV20-1 and TRBJ1-2; the D gene is possibly TRBD1 (5 bases). This CDR3 has 14 residues. The V end lost 5 bases, the J end lost 3 bases, and 16 bases lay between the germline ends. Germline assignment: CDR1 DFQATT and CDR2 SNEGSKA (reference sequence).

The genes are TRBV5-1 and TRBJ2-1; TRBD2 agrees at 8 bases. Trimming cost V 2 bases and J 7 bases; bases outside gene matches: 8. Germline V lookup: CDR1 SGHRS, CDR2 YFSETQ. The CDR3 runs 15 residues. The CDR3 here is CASSLRTSSRNEQFF. The CDR3 DNA is TGCGCCAGCAGCTTAAGGACTAGCTCGAGGAATGAGCAGTTCTTC.

This clonotype was seen only a few times. The rearrangement uses TRBV7-2 and TRBJ2-7; tentatively, D is TRBD2 (7 bases). Trimming shortened V by 5 bases and J by 4 bases, and 24 bases separated the two germline ends. Germline V gives CDR1 SGHTA, CDR2 FQGNSA. The CDR3 totals 17 residues. This CDR3 reads CASSPSDLRGPLYEQYF. CDR3 sequence (DNA): TGTGCCAGCAGCCCCTCTGATCTGCGGGGGCCCCTATACGAGCAGTACTTC.

The chain joins TRBV20-1 to TRBJ2-1; TRBD2 matches at 8 bases. Germline loops: CDR1 DFQATT, CDR2 SNEGSKA (reference sequence). The V gene end was trimmed by 5 bases and the J gene end by 4 bases; junction bases not matched to a gene: 7. CDR3 length: 14 residues. CDR3 loop: CSAPSGGWYNEQFF. The CDR3, as DNA: TGCAGTGCTCCAAGCGGGGGCTGGTACAATGAGCAGTTCTTC.

The chain employs TRBV28 and TRBJ2-3; possibly TRBD2 for D (6 bases). Germline CDR1 reads MDHEN; CDR2 reads SYDVKM. There are 14 residues in the CDR3. Trimming took off 4 bases at V and 4 bases at J, with 12 bases between the two ends. The CDR3 DNA follows: TGTGCCAGCAGTTCGTTCTCGGGAGCAGATACGCAGTATTTT. Encoded protein: CASSSFSGADTQYF.

This clonotype showed up just a few times. The gene calls are TRBV6-1 and TRBJ2-3; D perhaps matches TRBD1 (6 bases). The CDR3 has 14 amino acids. CDR1 MNHNS and CDR2 SASEGT come from the germline V gene. V shed 1 base and J shed 4 bases, with 9 bases lying between them. CDR3 sequence: CASSEGGPPDTQYF. The CDR3 DNA reads as TGTGCCAGCAGTGAAGGGGGGCCTCCAGATACGCAGTATTTT.